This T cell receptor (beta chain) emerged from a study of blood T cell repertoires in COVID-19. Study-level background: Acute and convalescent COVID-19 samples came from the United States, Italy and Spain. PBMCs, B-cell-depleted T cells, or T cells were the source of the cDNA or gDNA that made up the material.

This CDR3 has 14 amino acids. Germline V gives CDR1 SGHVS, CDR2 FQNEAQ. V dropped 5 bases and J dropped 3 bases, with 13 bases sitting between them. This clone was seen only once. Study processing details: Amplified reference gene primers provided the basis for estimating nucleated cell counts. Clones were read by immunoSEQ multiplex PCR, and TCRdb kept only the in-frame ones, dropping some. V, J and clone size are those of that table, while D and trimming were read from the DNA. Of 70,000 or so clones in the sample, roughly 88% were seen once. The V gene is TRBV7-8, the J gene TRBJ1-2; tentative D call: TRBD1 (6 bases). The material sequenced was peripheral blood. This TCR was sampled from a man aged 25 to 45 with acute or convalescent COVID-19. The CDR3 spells CASSRGAGDYGYTF. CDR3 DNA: TGTGCCAGCAGCCGGGGCGCAGGGGACTATGGCTACACCTTC.